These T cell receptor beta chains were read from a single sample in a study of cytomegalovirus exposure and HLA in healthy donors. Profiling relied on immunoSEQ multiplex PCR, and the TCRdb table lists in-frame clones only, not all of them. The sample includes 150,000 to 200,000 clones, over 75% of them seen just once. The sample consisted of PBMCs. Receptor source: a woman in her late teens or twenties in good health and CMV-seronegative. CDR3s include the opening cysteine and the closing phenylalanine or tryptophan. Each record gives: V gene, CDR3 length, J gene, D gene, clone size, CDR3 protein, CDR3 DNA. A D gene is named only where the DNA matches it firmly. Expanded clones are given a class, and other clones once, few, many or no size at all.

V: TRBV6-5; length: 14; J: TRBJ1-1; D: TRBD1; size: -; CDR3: CASRGQGAYTEAFF; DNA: TGTGCCAGCAGAGGACAGGGGGCCTACACTGAAGCTTTCTTT
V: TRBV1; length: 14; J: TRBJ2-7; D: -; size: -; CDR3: CTSHRGGSSYEQYF; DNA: TGCACCAGCCACCGGGGGGGGAGCTCCTACGAGCAGTACTTC
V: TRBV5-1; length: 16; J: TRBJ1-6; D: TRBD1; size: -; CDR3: CASSPTTGAATSPLHF; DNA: TGCGCCAGCAGCCCTACCACAGGGGCGGCCACTTCACCCCTCCACTTT
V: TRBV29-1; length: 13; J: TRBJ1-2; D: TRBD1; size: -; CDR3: CSVVKGGTGVDTF; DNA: TGCAGCGTCGTTAAGGGGGGGACAGGGGTCGACACCTTC
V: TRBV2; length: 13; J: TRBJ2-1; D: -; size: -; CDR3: CASSELLDNEQFF; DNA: TGTGCCAGCAGTGAACTACTAGACAATGAGCAGTTCTTC
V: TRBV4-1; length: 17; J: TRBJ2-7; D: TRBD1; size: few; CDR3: CASSQDPPRDRAYEQYF; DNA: TGCGCCAGCAGCCAAGATCCACCCCGGGACAGGGCCTACGAGCAGTACTTC
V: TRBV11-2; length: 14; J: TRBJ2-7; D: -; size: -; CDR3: CASSPWRNTYEQYF; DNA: TGTGCCAGCAGCCCTTGGAGAAACACCTACGAGCAGTACTTC
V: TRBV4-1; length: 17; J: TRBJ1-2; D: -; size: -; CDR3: CASSYEARAGTPYGYTF; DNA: TGCGCCAGCAGCTATGAAGCACGGGCGGGGACCCCCTATGGCTACACCTTC
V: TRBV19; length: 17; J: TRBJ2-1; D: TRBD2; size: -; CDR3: CASSSSGGRPIYNEQFF; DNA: TGTGCCAGTAGTAGTAGCGGGGGCCGCCCAATCTACAATGAGCAGTTCTTC
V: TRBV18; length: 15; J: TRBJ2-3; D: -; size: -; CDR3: CASSPTSLSADTQYF; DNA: TGTGCCAGCTCACCAACCTCGCTGAGCGCAGATACGCAGTATTTT
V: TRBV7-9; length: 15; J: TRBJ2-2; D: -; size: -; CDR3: CASSLRGANTGELFF; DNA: TGTGCCAGCAGCTTACGGGGAGCGAACACCGGGGAGCTGTTTTTT
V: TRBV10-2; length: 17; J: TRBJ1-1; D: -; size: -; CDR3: CASSERTAVIVNTEAFF; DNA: TGCGCCAGCAGTGAGCGGACAGCCGTAATTGTGAACACTGAAGCTTTCTTT
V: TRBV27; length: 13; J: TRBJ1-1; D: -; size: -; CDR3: CASSLGSNTEAFF; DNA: TGTGCCAGCAGTTTAGGGAGTAACACTGAAGCTTTCTTT
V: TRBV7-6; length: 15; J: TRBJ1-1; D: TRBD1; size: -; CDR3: CASSPLPGGNTEAFF; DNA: TGTGCCAGCAGCCCGTTGCCAGGGGGCAACACTGAAGCTTTCTTT
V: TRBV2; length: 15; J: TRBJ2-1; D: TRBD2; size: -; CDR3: CASSGDWEGINEQFF; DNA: TGTGCCAGCAGTGGGGATTGGGAGGGTATAAACGAGCAGTTCTTC
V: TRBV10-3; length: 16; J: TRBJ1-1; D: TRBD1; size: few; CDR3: CAISERNRGLDTEAFF; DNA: TGTGCCATCAGTGAGCGAAACAGGGGGCTGGACACTGAAGCTTTCTTT
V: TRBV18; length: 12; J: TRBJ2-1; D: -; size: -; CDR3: CASSPIANEQFF; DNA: TGTGCCAGCTCACCGATAGCGAATGAGCAGTTCTTC
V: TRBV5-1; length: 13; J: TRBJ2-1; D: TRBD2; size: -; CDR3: CASSGLAYNEQFF; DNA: TGCGCCAGCAGCGGACTAGCGTACAATGAGCAGTTCTTC
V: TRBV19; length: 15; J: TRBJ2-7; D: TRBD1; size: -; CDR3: CASSSRQGKAREQYF; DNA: TGTGCCAGTAGTTCCAGACAGGGGAAAGCCCGCGAGCAGTACTTC
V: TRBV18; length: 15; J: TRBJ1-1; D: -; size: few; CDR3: CASSPDAHYNTEAFF; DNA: TGTGCCAGCTCACCCGACGCGCACTATAACACTGAAGCTTTCTTT
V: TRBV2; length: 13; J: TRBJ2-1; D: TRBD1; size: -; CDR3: CASRTGAYNGQFF; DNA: TGTGCCAGCAGGACAGGGGCCTACAATGGGCAGTTCTTC
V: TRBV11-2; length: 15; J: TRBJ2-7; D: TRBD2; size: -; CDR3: CASSLRLAGYYEQYF; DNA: TGTGCCAGCAGCCTAAGACTAGCGGGATACTACGAGCAGTACTTC
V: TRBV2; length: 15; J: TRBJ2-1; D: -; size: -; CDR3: CASSEGSSSYNEQFF; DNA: TGTGCCAGCAGTGAAGGCTCCAGCTCCTACAATGAGCAGTTCTTC
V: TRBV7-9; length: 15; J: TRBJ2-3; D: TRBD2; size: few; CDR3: CASSVPSGGPDTQYF; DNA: TGTGCCAGCAGCGTCCCTAGCGGGGGTCCGGATACGCAGTATTTT
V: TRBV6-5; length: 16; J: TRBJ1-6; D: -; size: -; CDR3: CASSYSDEGYNSPLHF; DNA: TGTGCCAGCAGTTACTCCGACGAGGGTTACAATTCACCCCTCCACTTT
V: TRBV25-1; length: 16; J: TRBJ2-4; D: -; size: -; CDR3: CASSDGSSIAKNIQYF; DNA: TGTGCCAGCAGTGACGGGAGCAGTATAGCCAAAAACATTCAGTACTTC
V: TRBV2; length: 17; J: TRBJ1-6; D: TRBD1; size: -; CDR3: CARSIGGTAPEGNPLHF; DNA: TGTGCCAGAAGTATAGGGGGGACAGCTCCTGAAGGAAATCCCCTCCACTTT
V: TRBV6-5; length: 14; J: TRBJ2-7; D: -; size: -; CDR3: CASSPRLSSYEQYF; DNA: TGTGCCAGCAGTCCCCGATTGAGCTCCTACGAGCAGTACTTC
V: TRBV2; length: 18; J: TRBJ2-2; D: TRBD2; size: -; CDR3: CASSDNILSSGDTGELFF; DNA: TGTGCCAGCAGTGATAATATCCTGTCTAGCGGGGACACCGGGGAGCTGTTTTTT
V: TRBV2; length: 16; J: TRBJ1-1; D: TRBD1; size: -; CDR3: CASSERGQFMNTEAFF; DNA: TGTGCCAGCAGTGAAAGGGGACAGTTCATGAACACTGAAGCTTTCTTT
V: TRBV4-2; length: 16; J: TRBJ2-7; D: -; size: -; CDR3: CASSQDPRASSYEQYF; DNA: TGTGCCAGCAGCCAAGATCCCCGAGCCTCATCCTACGAGCAGTACTTC
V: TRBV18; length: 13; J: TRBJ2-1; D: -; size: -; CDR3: CASSPGGEVKKFF; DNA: TGTGCCAGCTCACCTGGCGGGGAGGTAAAAAAATTCTTC
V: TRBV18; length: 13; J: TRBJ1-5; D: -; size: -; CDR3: CASSLLKDQPQHF; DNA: TGTGCCAGCTCACTCCTAAAAGATCAGCCCCAGCATTTT
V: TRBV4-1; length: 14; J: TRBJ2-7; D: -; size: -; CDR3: CASSLRGFPYEQYF; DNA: TGCGCCAGCAGCCTAAGGGGGTTTCCCTACGAGCAGTACTTC
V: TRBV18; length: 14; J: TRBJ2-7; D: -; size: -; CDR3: CASSPQGGPYEQYF; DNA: TGTGCCAGCTCACCACAGGGGGGGCCCTACGAGCAGTACTTC
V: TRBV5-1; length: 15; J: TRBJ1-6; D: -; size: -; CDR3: CASSLTGTSNSPLHF; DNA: TGCGCCAGCAGCTTGACCGGGACAAGTAATTCACCCCTCCACTTT
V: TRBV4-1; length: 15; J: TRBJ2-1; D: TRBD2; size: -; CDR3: CASSWGLAGGNEQFF; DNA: TGCGCCAGCAGCTGGGGTCTAGCGGGAGGCAATGAGCAGTTCTTC
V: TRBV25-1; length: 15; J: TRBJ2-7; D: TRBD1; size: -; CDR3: CASSQAGTGGYEQYF; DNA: TGTGCCAGCAGCCAGGCCGGGACAGGGGGCTACGAGCAGTACTTC
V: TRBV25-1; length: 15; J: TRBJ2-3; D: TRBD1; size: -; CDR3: CASSGGQGETDTQYF; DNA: TGTGCCAGCAGTGGGGGACAGGGGGAGACAGATACGCAGTATTTT
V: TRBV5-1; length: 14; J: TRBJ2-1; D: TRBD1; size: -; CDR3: CASSVQGAHNEQFF; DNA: TGCGCCAGCAGCGTCCAGGGGGCCCACAATGAGCAGTTCTTC
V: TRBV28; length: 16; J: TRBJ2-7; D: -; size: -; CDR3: CASSYRVGRGGYEQYF; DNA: TGTGCCAGCAGTTACCGAGTTGGGCGGGGAGGCTACGAGCAGTACTTC
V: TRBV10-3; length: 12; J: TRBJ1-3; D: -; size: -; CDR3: CAIDRQGNTIYF; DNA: TGTGCCATAGACAGACAAGGAAACACCATATATTTT
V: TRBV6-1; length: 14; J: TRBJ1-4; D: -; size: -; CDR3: CASSEGRANEKLFF; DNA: TGTGCCAGCAGCGAGGGAAGGGCAAATGAAAAACTGTTTTTT
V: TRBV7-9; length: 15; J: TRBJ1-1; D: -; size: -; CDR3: CASSTTRTQNTEAFF; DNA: TGTGCCAGCAGCACAACCCGGACACAGAACACTGAAGCTTTCTTT
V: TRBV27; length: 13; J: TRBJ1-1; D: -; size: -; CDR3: CASSLSPLTEAFF; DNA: TGTGCCAGCAGTTTATCCCCTTTGACTGAAGCTTTCTTT
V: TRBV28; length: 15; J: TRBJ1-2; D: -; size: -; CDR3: CASSLGGGYAYGYTF; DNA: TGTGCCAGCAGTTTAGGGGGGGGGTATGCCTATGGCTACACCTTC